The next 9 T cell receptor beta chains were all read from a single sample in a study of cytomegalovirus exposure and HLA in healthy donors. Vbeta (60) and Jbeta (13) primers were used in the PCR. Repertoires were generated with immunoSEQ multiplex PCR, while TCRdb's copy carries only in-frame clones and drops some. The sample consists of 140,000 to 150,000 clones, 75% to 85% of them appearing once. Specimen: PBMCs. These TCRs come from a man in his forties in good health and CMV-seronegative.

The rearrangement links TRBV19 to TRBJ2-7; 8 nucleotides match TRBD2. Looked up from germline, CDR1 is LNHDA and CDR2 is SQIVND (reference sequence). This CDR3 has 15 residues. After removal of 6 bases from V and 0 bases from J, the junction contained 7 bases not matched to a gene. The CDR3 DNA reads as TGTGCCAGTAGACTTAGCGGGGCTCCCTCCTACGAGCAGTACTTC. Its protein is CASRLSGAPSYEQYF.

The genes are TRBV5-1 and TRBJ1-2; a weak D match, TRBD1 (6 bases). V was shortened by 0 bases and J by 5 bases, with 17 bases between the two germline ends. CDR1 is SGHRS and CDR2 is YFSETQ in the germline V gene. The CDR3 is 16 amino acids. The CDR3 sequence: CASSLAPQGAEYGYTF. The CDR3 nucleotides read TGCGCCAGCAGCTTGGCCCCACAGGGAGCGGAATATGGCTACACCTTC.

This clone has only a few counts. V gene TRBV18 combines with J gene TRBJ2-1; 8 nucleotides align to TRBD2. Germline V lookup: CDR1 KGHSH, CDR2 LQKENI. Germline trimming cut 3 bases from V and 8 bases from J; bases unmatched to any gene: 9. There are 15 residues in the CDR3. CDR3 coding DNA: TGTGCCAGCTCACCCCCGCCGGGGGGGCTTTATGAGCAGTTCTTC. It specifies CASSPPPGGLYEQFF.

The chain is built from TRBV7-9 and TRBJ2-2; TRBD1 is a possible D gene (5 bases). Trimming stripped 6 bases from V and 0 bases from J, with 14 bases between. Germline V gene lookup returns CDR1 SEHNR and CDR2 FQNEAQ (reference sequence). This CDR3 has 16 residues. This chain's CDR3 is CASRSRDWANTGELFF. The CDR3 DNA follows: TGTGCCAGCAGGAGCAGGGATTGGGCGAACACCGGGGAGCTGTTTTTT.

This chain joins TRBV12-5 and TRBJ1-1; D gene uncertain. The germline gives CDR1 LGHNT, CDR2 FRNRAP. CDR3 length equals 18 residues. Trimming stripped 2 bases from V and 1 base from J, with 20 bases between. CDR3 sequence reads: CASGLLARTRWANTEAFF. As DNA, the CDR3 is TGTGCTAGTGGTTTGCTCGCTAGGACTCGTTGGGCGAACACTGAAGCTTTCTTT.

The CDR3, as DNA: TGTGCCAGCAGTGACAGGGCGGGGGCCTACAATGAGCAGTTCTTC. Translated, it gives CASSDRAGAYNEQFF. V gene TRBV6-4 combines with J gene TRBJ2-1; 7 nucleotides agree with TRBD2. There are 15 residues in the CDR3. In germline, CDR1 is MRHNA, CDR2 SNTAGT. Trimming took 2 bases from V and 2 from J; bases not matched to a gene: 3.

The chain carries TRBV5-1 and TRBJ1-1; D not resolved. CDR3 length equals 15 residues. Trimming took off 4 bases at V and 5 bases at J, with 18 bases between the two ends. Germline CDR1 reads SGHRS; CDR2 reads YFSETQ. The CDR3: CASSPRVGSRTEAFF. The CDR3 region has the DNA TGCGCCAGCAGCCCCCGGGTAGGAAGCAGAACTGAAGCTTTCTTT.

The chain is built from TRBV6-5 and TRBJ2-1; TRBD1 aligns across 8 bases. V dropped 5 bases and J dropped 7; count of bases not matched to a gene: 7. This CDR3 is built from 14 residues. Germline CDR1 MNHEY, CDR2 SVGAGI. CDR3 in DNA: TGTGCCAGCAGTCCAGGGGGCGTCTTAAATGAGCAGTTCTTC. Translating gives CASSPGGVLNEQFF.

The V and J genes are TRBV9 and TRBJ1-2; TRBD1 aligns across 8 bases. The trim removed 0 bases at V and 4 bases at J, leaving 11 bases unmatched. Germline CDR1 and CDR2: SGDLS and YYNGEE. The CDR3 loop spans 17 amino acids. The CDR3 spells CASSVEVPGQVFYGYTF. The DNA of the CDR3 is TGTGCCAGCAGCGTAGAGGTACCGGGACAGGTTTTCTATGGCTACACCTTC.